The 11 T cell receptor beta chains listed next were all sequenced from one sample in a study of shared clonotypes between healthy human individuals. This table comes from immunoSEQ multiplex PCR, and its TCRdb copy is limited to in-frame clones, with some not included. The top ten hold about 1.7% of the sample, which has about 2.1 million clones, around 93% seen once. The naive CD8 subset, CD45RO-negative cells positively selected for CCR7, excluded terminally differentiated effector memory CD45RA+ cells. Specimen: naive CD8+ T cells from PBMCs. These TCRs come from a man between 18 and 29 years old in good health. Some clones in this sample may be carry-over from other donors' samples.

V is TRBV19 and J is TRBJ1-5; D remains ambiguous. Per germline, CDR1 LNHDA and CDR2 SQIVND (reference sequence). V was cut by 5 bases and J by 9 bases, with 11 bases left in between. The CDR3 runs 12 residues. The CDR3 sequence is CASSPTFMPQHF. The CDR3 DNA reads TGTGCCAGTAGTCCCACATTCATGCCCCAGCATTTT.

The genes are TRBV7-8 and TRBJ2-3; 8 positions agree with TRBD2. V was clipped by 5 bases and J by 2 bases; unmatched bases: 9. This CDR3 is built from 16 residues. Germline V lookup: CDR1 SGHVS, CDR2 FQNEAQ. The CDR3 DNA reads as TGTGCCAGCAGCCCGAGGACTAGCAGACTCACAGATACGCAGTATTTT. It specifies CASSPRTSRLTDTQYF.

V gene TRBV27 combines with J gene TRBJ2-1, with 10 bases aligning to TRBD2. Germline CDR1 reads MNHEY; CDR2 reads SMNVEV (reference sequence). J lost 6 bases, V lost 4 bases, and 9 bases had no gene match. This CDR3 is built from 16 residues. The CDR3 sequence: CASSSLLAGVGNEQFF. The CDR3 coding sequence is TGTGCCAGCAGTTCCTTGCTAGCGGGAGTGGGCAATGAGCAGTTCTTC.

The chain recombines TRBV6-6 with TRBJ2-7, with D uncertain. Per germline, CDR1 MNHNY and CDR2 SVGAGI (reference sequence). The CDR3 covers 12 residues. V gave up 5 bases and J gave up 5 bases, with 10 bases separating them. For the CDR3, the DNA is TGTGCCAGCAGTCACCCCCCCAACGAGCAGTACTTC. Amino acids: CASSHPPNEQYF.

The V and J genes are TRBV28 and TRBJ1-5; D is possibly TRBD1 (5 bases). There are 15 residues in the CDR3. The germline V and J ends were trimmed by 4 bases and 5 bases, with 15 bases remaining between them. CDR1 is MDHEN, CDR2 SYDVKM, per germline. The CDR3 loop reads CASSSRHVGDQPQHF. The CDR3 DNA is TGTGCCAGCAGTTCTCGACACGTAGGGGATCAGCCCCAGCATTTT.

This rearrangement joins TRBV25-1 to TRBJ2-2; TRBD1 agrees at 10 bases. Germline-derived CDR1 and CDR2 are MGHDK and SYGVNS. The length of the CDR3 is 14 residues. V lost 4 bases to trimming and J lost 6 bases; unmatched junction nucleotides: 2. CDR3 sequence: CASSGQGAPGELFF. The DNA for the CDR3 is TGTGCCAGCAGTGGACAGGGGGCACCCGGGGAGCTGTTTTTT.

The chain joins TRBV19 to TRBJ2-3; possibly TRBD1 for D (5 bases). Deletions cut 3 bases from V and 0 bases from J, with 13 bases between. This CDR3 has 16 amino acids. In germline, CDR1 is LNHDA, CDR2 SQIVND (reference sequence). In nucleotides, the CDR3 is TGTGCCAGTAGTATTCCAGGGATCTCTAGCACAGATACGCAGTATTTT. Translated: CASSIPGISSTDTQYF.

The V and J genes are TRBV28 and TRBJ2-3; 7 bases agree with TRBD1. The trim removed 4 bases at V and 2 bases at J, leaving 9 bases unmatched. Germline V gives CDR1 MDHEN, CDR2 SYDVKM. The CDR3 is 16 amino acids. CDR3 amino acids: CASSWDSLTYTDTQYF. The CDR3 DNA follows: TGTGCCAGCAGTTGGGACAGCCTCACATACACAGATACGCAGTATTTT.

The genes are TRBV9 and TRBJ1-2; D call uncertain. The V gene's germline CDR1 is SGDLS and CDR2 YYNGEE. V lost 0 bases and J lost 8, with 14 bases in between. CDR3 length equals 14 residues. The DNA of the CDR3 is TGTGCCAGCAGCGTAGGTGCAGGCCTCCAGGGCTACACCTTC. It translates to CASSVGAGLQGYTF.

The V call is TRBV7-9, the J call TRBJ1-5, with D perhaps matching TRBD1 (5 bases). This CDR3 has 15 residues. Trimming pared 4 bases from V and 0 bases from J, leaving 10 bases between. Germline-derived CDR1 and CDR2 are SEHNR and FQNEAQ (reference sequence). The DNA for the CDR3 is TGTGCCAGCAGCTCCGATAGGGGTAGCAATCAGCCCCAGCATTTT. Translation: CASSSDRGSNQPQHF. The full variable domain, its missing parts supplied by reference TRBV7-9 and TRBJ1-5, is DTGVSQNPRHKITKRGQNVTFRCDPISEHNRLYWYRQTLGQGPEFLTYFQNEAQLEKSRLLSDRFSAERPKGSFSTLEIQRTEQGDSAMYLCASSSDRGSNQPQHFGDGTRLSIL.

DNA of the CDR3: TGTGCCATCAGTTCCGGGACTAGCGGGGGAGATACGCAGTATTTT. Translating gives CAISSGTSGGDTQYF. The chain has TRBV10-3 and TRBJ2-3; 14 nucleotides agree with TRBD2. The V gene end was trimmed by 5 bases and the J gene end by 5 bases; junction bases not matched to a gene: 3. Looked up from germline, CDR1 is ENHRY and CDR2 is SYGVKD. The CDR3 runs to 15 residues.